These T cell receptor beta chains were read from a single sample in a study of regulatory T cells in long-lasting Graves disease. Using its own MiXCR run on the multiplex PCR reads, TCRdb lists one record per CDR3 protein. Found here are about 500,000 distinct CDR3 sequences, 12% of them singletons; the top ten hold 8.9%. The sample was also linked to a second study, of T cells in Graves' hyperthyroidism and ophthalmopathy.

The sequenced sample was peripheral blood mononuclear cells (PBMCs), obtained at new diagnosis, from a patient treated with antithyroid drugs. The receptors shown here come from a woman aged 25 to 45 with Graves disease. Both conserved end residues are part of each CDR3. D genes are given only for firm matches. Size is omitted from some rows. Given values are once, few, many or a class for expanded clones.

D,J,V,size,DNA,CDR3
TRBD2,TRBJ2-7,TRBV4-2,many,TGTGCCAGCAGTCCCTGGACTAGCCCCTACGAGCAGTACTTC,CASSPWTSPYEQYF
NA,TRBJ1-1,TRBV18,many,TGTGCCAGCTCACCGCAGAGGTCAGGAGGGATGAACACTGAAGCTTTCTTT,CASSPQRSGGMNTEAFF
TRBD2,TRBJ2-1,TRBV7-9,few,TGTGCCAGCAGCCCTCCTATAGCGGGAGGGAATTACAATGAGCAGTTCTTC,CASSPPIAGGNYNEQFF
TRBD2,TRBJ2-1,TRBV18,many,TGCGCCAGCAGCCCGGGACTAGCCAATGAGCAGTTCTTC,CASSPGLANEQFF
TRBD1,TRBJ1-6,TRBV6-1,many,TGTGCCAGCTTCGATATAAGACAGGGTCCTAATTCACCCCTCCACTTT,CASFDIRQGPNSPLHF
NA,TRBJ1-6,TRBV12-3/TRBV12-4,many,TGTGCCAGCAGTTCGCAGGGGCGCAGCAGTTCACCCCTCCACTTT,CASSSQGRSSSPLHF
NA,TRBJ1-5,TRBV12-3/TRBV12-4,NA,TGTGCCAGCAGCTCCCGGGTGGGAACGGGTCAGCCCCAGCATTTT,CASSSRVGTGQPQHF
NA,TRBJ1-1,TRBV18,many,TGTGCCAGCTCACCGACTCTTCGGGGTTCGAGCACTGAAGCTTTCTTT,CASSPTLRGSSTEAFF
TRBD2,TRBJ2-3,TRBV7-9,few,TGTGCCAGCAGCTCCCGGAGTTATGGCGGGAGAGTCGATACGCAGTATTTT,CASSSRSYGGRVDTQYF
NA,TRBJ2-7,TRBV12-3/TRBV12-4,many,TGTGCCAGCAGTCCTCCCGCCCAGAGCTACTCCTACGAGCAGTACTTC,CASSPPAQSYSYEQYF
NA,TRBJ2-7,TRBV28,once,TGTGCCAGCACCCCCCCGGGACGAACTTCCTACGAGCAGTACTTC,CASTPPGRTSYEQYF
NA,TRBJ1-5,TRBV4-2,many,TGTGCCAGCAGCCAAGAATTGTCTGGGGGGAGTGTTTGGTATCAGCCCCAGCATTTT,CASSQELSGGSVWYQPQHF
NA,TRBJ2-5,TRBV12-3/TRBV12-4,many,TGTGCCAGCAAATGGGGCTCAAAAGAGACCCAGTACTTC,CASKWGSKETQYF
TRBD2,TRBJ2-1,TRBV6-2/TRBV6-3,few,TGTGCCAGCAGTTCCCTAGCGGGAGCACCGGTCAATGAGCAGTTCTTC,CASSSLAGAPVNEQFF
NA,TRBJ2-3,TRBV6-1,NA,TGTGCCAGCGGGTTGGGCACAGATACGCAGTATTTT,CASGLGTDTQYF
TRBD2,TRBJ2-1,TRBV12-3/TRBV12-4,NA,TGTGCCAGCAGTTGGTTGGCGGGAGGCTTCAATGAGCAGTTCTTC,CASSWLAGGFNEQFF
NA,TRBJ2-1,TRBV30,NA,TGTGCCTGGAGTCCGACAAAATACAATGAGCAGTTCTTC,CAWSPTKYNEQFF
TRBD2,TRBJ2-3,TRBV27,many,TGTGCCAGCACTTATGACTTGGCGGGGGGCCTCTGCACAGATACGCAGTATTTT,CASTYDLAGGLCTDTQYF
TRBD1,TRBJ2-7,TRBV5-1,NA,TGCGCCAGCATTCAGAACCCAGGGGGCTCCTACAATGAGCAGTACTTC,CASIQNPGGSYNEQYF
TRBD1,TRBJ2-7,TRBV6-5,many,TGTGCCAGCAGTTACCGTGACAGGGGAAGGTACGAGCAGTACTTC,CASSYRDRGRYEQYF
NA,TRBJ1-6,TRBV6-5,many,TGTGCCAGCAGTTACTCCCACAGGGTCCGGGGTTCACCCCTCCACTTT,CASSYSHRVRGSPLHF
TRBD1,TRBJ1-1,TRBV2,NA,TGTGCCAGCAGTCTGGACAGGGGGCCCACTGAAGCTTTCTTT,CASSLDRGPTEAFF
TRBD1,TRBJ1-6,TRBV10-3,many,TGTGCCATCAGTGACCCCGGGACAGAGGATTCACCCCTCCACTTT,CAISDPGTEDSPLHF
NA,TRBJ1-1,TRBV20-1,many,TGCAGTGCTAGACTACAGGGAGGGGGTGGTGCTTTCTTT,CSARLQGGGGAFF
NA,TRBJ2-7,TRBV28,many,TGTGCCAGCAGGCAAGGTCTGCAGGTCGTGTTTGGGTCCGAGCAGTACTTC,CASRQGLQVVFGSEQYF
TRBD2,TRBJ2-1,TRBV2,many,TGTGCCAGCAGTGAGCCCGGACTAGCGGAGAACTACAATGAGCAGTTCTTC,CASSEPGLAENYNEQFF
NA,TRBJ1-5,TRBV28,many,TGTGCCAGCAGAGGAACAGGAGGGGGGGAACCCCAGCATTTT,CASRGTGGGEPQHF
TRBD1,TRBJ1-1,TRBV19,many,TGTGCCAGTAGTCTTCAGGGGGTTCGGAACACTGAAGCTTTCTTT,CASSLQGVRNTEAFF
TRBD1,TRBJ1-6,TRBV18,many,TGTGCCAGCTCACAAACAGGGGAGTATAATTCACCCCTCCACTTT,CASSQTGEYNSPLHF
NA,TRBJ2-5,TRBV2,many,TGTGCCAGCAGCAGTAGGTCTTTTGAGACCCAGTACTTC,CASSSRSFETQYF
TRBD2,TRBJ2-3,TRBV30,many,TGTGCCTGGAGTGTAATAAGCGGGAGAACAGATACGCAGTATTTT,CAWSVISGRTDTQYF
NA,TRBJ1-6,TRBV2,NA,TGTGCCAGCACCCCGTCCGTGGTGATTAATTCACCCCTCCACTTT,CASTPSVVINSPLHF
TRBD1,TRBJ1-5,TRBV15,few,TGTGCCACCAGCGCTGCCGGGACAGGCGACCAGCCCCAGCATTTT,CATSAAGTGDQPQHF
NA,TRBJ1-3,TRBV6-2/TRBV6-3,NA,TGTGCCAGCAGTTACTCGAGGGACTCTGGAAACACCATATATTTT,CASSYSRDSGNTIYF
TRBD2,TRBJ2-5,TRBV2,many,TGTGCCAGCAGTTCCGGGACTAGCGGGCAGACCCAGTACTTC,CASSSGTSGQTQYF
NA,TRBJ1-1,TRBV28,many,TGTGCCAGCAGATCGGCCAGTCATAACACTGAAGCTTTCTTT,CASRSASHNTEAFF
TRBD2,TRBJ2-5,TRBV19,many,TGTGCCAGTAGTGTTGCTAGCGGGGGGAGCCAAGAGACCCAGTACTTC,CASSVASGGSQETQYF
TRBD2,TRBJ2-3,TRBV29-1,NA,TGCAGCGTTGAGCGCGGGAGTACAGATACGCAGTATTTT,CSVERGSTDTQYF
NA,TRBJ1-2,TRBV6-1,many,TGTGCCAGCAGTCCGGGACACCTCTATGGCTACACCTTC,CASSPGHLYGYTF
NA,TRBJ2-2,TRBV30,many,TGTGCCTGGAGTCATGGGACCGCTCCGCGGGAGCTGTTTTTT,CAWSHGTAPRELFF
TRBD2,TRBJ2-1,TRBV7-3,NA,TGTGCCAGCAGCTTAAGTAGCGGACTAGCGTACAATGAGCAGTTCTTC,CASSLSSGLAYNEQFF
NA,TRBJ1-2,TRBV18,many,TGTGCCAGCTCACCAAAGCCCCGATATGGCTACACCTTC,CASSPKPRYGYTF
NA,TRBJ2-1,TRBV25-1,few,TGTGCCAGCGCAATGAGGTATGCCGATGAGCAGTTCTTC,CASAMRYADEQFF
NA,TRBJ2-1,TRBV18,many,TGTGCCAGCTCACCCATGGATGAGCAGTTCTTC,CASSPMDEQFF
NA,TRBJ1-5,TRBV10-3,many,TGTGCCATCAGTGAGAGGCCACCAGCTGGCAATCAGCCCCAGCATTTT,CAISERPPAGNQPQHF
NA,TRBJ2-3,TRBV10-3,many,TGTGCCATCAGTGAGATGTGGGGACGAGGTGGCACAGATACGCAGTATTTT,CAISEMWGRGGTDTQYF
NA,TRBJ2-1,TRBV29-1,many,TGCAGCGTTGAAACCCTCGGTGCGGACAGCTCCTACAATGAGCAGTTCTTC,CSVETLGADSSYNEQFF
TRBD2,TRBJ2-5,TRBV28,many,TGTGCCAGCACCCATGGACTAGCGGGAGGCCTCCCGAAAGAGACCCAGTACTTC,CASTHGLAGGLPKETQYF
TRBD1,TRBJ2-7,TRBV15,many,TGTGCCACCAGCAGAACCGGGACAGGGAAAACCTACGAGCAGTACTTC,CATSRTGTGKTYEQYF
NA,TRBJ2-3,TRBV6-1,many,TGTGCCAGCAGGGCCCCGGGGAGCACAGATACGCAGTATTTT,CASRAPGSTDTQYF
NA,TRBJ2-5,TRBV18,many,TGTGCCAGCTCACCACCGGCGACAAGACAAGAGACCCAGTACTTC,CASSPPATRQETQYF
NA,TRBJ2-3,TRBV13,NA,TGTGCCAGCCCTTTTTCGGGTACGCAGTATTTT,CASPFSGTQYF
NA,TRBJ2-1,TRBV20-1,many,TGCAGTGCTAGGGTACTAGGATTCACCTCCCGCTACAATGAGCAGTTCTTC,CSARVLGFTSRYNEQFF
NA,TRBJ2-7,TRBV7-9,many,TGTGCCAGCAGAGGATCGGGGTTTGGAACCTACGAGCAGTACTTC,CASRGSGFGTYEQYF